The rows below give T cell receptor beta chains drawn from one sample of a study of PD-L1 blockade in urothelial cancer. Only in-frame clones appear in the TCRdb table, and some are missing; sequencing was by immunoSEQ multiplex PCR. The data contain about 56,000 clones, 85% of them singletons. The source material was PBMCs, sampled around atezolizumab (anti-PD-L1) treatment. These receptor sequences come from a man between 65 and 85 years old with urothelial cancer. Each CDR3 is given without its conserved first and last residue. Each record gives: clone size, V gene, CDR3 protein. Where a row states a size, it is once, few, many or the class of an expanded clone; other rows omit it.

clone_size: .
v_call: TRBV28
cdr3_aa: ASTWAANYGYT

clone_size: once
v_call: TRBV4-1
cdr3_aa: ASSPHYDRLARANTGELF

clone_size: .
v_call: TRBV30
cdr3_aa: AWSPGAGNTIY

clone_size: .
v_call: TRBV9
cdr3_aa: ASSAPRDRDMASYNEQF

clone_size: .
v_call: TRBV23-1
cdr3_aa: ASSPGLAGERESYEQY

clone_size: .
v_call: TRBV4-2
cdr3_aa: ASSLWTGLGNTIY

clone_size: .
v_call: TRBV27
cdr3_aa: ASSNPGTGNYGYT

clone_size: .
v_call: TRBV19
cdr3_aa: ASSMRELSVEQF

clone_size: .
v_call: TRBV19
cdr3_aa: ASSSPPDIGYT

clone_size: .
v_call: TRBV9
cdr3_aa: ASSPKREGLNEQY